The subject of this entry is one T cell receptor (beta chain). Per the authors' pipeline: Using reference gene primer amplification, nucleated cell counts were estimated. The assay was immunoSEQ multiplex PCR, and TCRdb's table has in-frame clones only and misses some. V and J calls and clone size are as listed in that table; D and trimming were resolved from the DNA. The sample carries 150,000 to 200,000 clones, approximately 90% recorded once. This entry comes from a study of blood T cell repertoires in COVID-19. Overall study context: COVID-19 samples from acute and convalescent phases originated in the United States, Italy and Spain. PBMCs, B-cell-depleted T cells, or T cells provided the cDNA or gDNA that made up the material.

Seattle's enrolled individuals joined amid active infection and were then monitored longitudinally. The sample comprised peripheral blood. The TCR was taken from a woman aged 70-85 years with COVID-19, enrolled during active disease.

DNA of the CDR3: TGTGCCAGCAGCCAGACCGGGACTAGCTCCTACAATGAGCAGTTCTTC. It yields the protein CASSQTGTSSYNEQFF. The chain has TRBV3-1 (or the pseudogene TRBV3-2) and TRBJ2-1; 8 nucleotides align to TRBD2. The V segment lost 3 bases and the J segment 0 bases; nucleotides outside the gene matches: 4. Germline loops: CDR1 LGHDT, CDR2 YNNKEL (reference sequence). The length of the CDR3 is 16 residues.